This TCR beta chain is drawn from a study of blood T cells in healthy people across ages. Alongside a J-beta primer mix, a sample-barcoded 5' primer served in a second PCR lasting 7 to 11 cycles. Each CDR3 protein is one row after TCRdb ran MiXCR on the 5' RACE reads. The sample shows more than 1 million distinct CDR3 sequences, less than 50% of them seen only once. Germline values: CDR1 MDHEN, CDR2 SYDVKM. V gave up 0 bases and J gave up 3 bases, with 12 bases separating them. CDR3 size: 16 residues. The receptor's source is an older woman in good health. The rearrangement links TRBV28 to TRBJ1-5; D is uncertain. Sequenced: blood. CDR3 in amino acids: CASSLWAAANNQPQHF. The CDR3 DNA reads as TGTGCCAGCAGTTTATGGGCGGCAGCGAACAATCAGCCCCAGCATTTT.